Listed below are T cell receptor beta chains from one sample, sequenced in a study of blood T cell repertoires in COVID-19. TCRdb's table, derived via immunoSEQ multiplex PCR, lists solely in-frame clones and lacks some. In the table there are under 200,000 clones, about 85% of which are singletons. The sample taken for sequencing was peripheral blood. These receptor sequences come from a woman aged 45 to 65 with COVID-19, enrolled during active disease. CDR3s include the opening cysteine and the closing phenylalanine or tryptophan. A D gene is named only where the DNA matches it firmly. Clone size appears in some rows only: once, few, many, or a class for an expanded clone.

V gene: TRBV18; D gene: NA; clone size: NA; J gene: TRBJ2-2; CDR3 DNA: TGTGCCAGCTCACGTGGGACGGAGGGTCGCACCGGGGAGCTGTTTTTT; CDR3 protein: CASSRGTEGRTGELFF
V gene: TRBV5-1; D gene: TRBD1; clone size: NA; J gene: TRBJ2-5; CDR3 DNA: TGCGCCAGCAGCTTGTCAGGGGGCAGGGGAGAGACCCAGTACTTC; CDR3 protein: CASSLSGGRGETQYF
V gene: TRBV7-2; D gene: TRBD1; clone size: NA; J gene: TRBJ2-7; CDR3 DNA: TGTGCCAGCAGCCGGACCGGGACAGAGGCCTACGAGCAGTACTTC; CDR3 protein: CASSRTGTEAYEQYF
V gene: TRBV5-1; D gene: TRBD2; clone size: NA; J gene: TRBJ2-5; CDR3 DNA: TGCGCCAGCAGCTTGTGGACTAGCGGAGAGGAGACCCAGTACTTC; CDR3 protein: CASSLWTSGEETQYF
V gene: TRBV15; D gene: TRBD1; clone size: once; J gene: TRBJ1-2; CDR3 DNA: TGTGCCACCAGCAGGCTCCCCGAAACCTACAGGGGTTCAGACTATGGCTACACCTTC; CDR3 protein: CATSRLPETYRGSDYGYTF
V gene: TRBV19; D gene: NA; clone size: NA; J gene: TRBJ1-4; CDR3 DNA: TGTGCCAGTTCCTCAAACGGCGGGGCGGGAGAAAAACTGTTTTTT; CDR3 protein: CASSSNGGAGEKLFF
V gene: TRBV3-1/TRBV3-2; D gene: TRBD2; clone size: NA; J gene: TRBJ2-5; CDR3 DNA: TGTGCCAGCAGCCATGATGGACTAGCGGAGGGCGAGACCCAGTACTTC; CDR3 protein: CASSHDGLAEGETQYF
V gene: TRBV7-6; D gene: TRBD2; clone size: NA; J gene: TRBJ2-7; CDR3 DNA: TGTGCCAGCGGGCTAGCGGGGGGGCCCTACGAGCAGTACTTC; CDR3 protein: CASGLAGGPYEQYF
V gene: TRBV7-3; D gene: NA; clone size: NA; J gene: TRBJ2-1; CDR3 DNA: TGTGCCAGCAGCCCCACCGGAGGGGGGGCCGGTGAGCAGTTCTTC; CDR3 protein: CASSPTGGGAGEQFF
V gene: TRBV6-5; D gene: TRBD2; clone size: many; J gene: TRBJ2-7; CDR3 DNA: TGTGCCAGCAGTCCGACCGGGACTAGCTATCACGAGCAGTACTTC; CDR3 protein: CASSPTGTSYHEQYF
V gene: TRBV20-1; D gene: NA; clone size: NA; J gene: TRBJ2-7; CDR3 DNA: TGCAGTGCTAGTCAGGGGAAGCAATACGAGCAGTACTTC; CDR3 protein: CSASQGKQYEQYF
V gene: TRBV6-5; D gene: NA; clone size: NA; J gene: TRBJ2-7; CDR3 DNA: TGTGCCAGCAGTTACGTAGGGGAAGGTCGCGGCGAGCAGTACTTC; CDR3 protein: CASSYVGEGRGEQYF
V gene: TRBV5-5; D gene: NA; clone size: NA; J gene: TRBJ1-4; CDR3 DNA: TGTGCCAGCAGCTTGGTGGCACCGGAAAAACTGTTTTTT; CDR3 protein: CASSLVAPEKLFF
V gene: TRBV9; D gene: TRBD1; clone size: NA; J gene: TRBJ2-1; CDR3 DNA: TGTGCCAGCAGCCCATGGACAGGAGGCAATGAGCAGTTCTTC; CDR3 protein: CASSPWTGGNEQFF
V gene: TRBV18; D gene: NA; clone size: NA; J gene: TRBJ2-7; CDR3 DNA: TGTGCCAGCTCACCAGAAAATGACAGGACCTCCTACGAGCAGTACTTC; CDR3 protein: CASSPENDRTSYEQYF